The clone carrying this T cell receptor (beta chain) has just one count. What it binds is not known. This sample was taken from a study of cytomegalovirus exposure and HLA in healthy donors. Sequenced by immunoSEQ multiplex PCR; TCRdb stores in-frame clones only, minus some. The data show about 360,000 clones, 80% to 90% seen once. General observations from the study: The study labeled around 160 TCR beta chains cytomegalovirus-associated. Rarity marked most TCR sequences, yet some public TCRs occurred in many donors. Under in vitro conditions, a few CMV-associated chains were confirmed as specific for CMV antigens. Subsequent analysis of the 120 or so validation repertoires found a tendency for first-cohort TCR clusters to co-occur.

This sequence originates from a woman aged 18-29 years in good health and CMV-seronegative. The source material was PBMCs.

The CDR3 loop is CSVEVDRGGKLFF. The CDR3, as DNA: TGCAGCGTTGAAGTGGACAGGGGGGGAAAACTGTTTTTT. This chain joins TRBV29-1 and TRBJ1-4, with 10 bases fitting TRBD1. Losses at the gene ends were 1 base for V and 10 bases for J; bases not matched to a gene: 3. CDR1 and CDR2 (germline): SQVTM, ANQGSEA. CDR3 length: 13 residues.